Only a few counts were recorded for the clone carrying this T cell receptor (beta chain). The target antigen is unknown. TCRdb reprocessed the 5' RACE reads with MiXCR, giving one entry per CDR3 protein. The table records 1.5 million or so distinct CDR3 sequences, 25% to 35% of them present only once. No donor was unhealthy or non-Caucasian. This sample was included in a study of identical twins. Notes on the study in general: Insertions were fewer in abundant cord blood beta clonotypes, whereas memory repertoires showed none of this pattern. In monozygotic twins, models underestimated the sharing of out-of-frame TCR alpha. Twins' excess sharing was less marked for out-of-frame beta sequences.

CDR1 and CDR2 from the germline V gene are MNHNY and SVGAGI (reference sequence). V lost 4 bases, J lost 4 bases, and 11 bases stayed unmatched. CDR3 length: 16 residues. The receptor's source is a newborn girl in good health. The V gene is TRBV6-6, the J gene TRBJ2-7; TRBD1 agrees at 9 bases. The sequencing input was cord blood. CDR3 DNA: TGTGCCAGCAGTTCATACGCAGACAGGGGGGGGTACGAGCAGTACTTC. Protein sequence: CASSSYADRGGYEQYF.